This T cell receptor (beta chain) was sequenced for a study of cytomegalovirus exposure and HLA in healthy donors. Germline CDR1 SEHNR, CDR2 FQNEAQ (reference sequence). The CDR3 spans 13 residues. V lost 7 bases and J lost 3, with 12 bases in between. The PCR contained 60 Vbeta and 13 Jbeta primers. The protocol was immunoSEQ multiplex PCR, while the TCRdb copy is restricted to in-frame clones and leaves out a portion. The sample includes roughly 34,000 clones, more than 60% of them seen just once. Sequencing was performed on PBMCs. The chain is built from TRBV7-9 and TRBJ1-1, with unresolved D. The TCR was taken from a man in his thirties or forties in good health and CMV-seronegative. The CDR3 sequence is CASTPYLDTEAFF. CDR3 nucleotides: TGTGCCAGCACCCCCTACCTGGACACTGAAGCTTTCTTT.